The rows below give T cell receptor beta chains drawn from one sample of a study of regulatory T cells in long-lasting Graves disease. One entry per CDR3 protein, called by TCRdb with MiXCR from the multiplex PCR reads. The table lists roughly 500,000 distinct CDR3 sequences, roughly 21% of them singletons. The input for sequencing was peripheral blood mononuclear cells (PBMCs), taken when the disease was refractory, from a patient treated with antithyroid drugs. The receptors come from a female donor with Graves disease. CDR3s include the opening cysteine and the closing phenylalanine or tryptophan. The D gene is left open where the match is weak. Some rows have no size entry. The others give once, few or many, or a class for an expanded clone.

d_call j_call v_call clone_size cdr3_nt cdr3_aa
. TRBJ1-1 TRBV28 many TGTGCCAGCAGCCCCCCAGGGGTTAACACTGAAGCTTTCTTT CASSPPGVNTEAFF
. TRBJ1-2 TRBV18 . TGTGCCAGCTCACCGTATACGGGAGGCTACACCTTC CASSPYTGGYTF
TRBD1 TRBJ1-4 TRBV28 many TGTGCCAGCTGGGGGACAGGGCGGAATGAAAAACTGTTTTTT CASWGTGRNEKLFF
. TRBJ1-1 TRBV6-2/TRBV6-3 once TGTGCCAGCAGTTACCCCCCGGGACTCGAAGCTTTCTTT CASSYPPGLEAFF
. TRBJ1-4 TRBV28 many TGTGCCAGCAGTTTTGGGGGGAGACTACAGCCTAATGAAAAACTGTTTTTT CASSFGGRLQPNEKLFF
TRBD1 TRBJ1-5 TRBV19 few TGTGCCAGTATTGGCAGGGGGGAAAGTCAGCCCCAGCATTTT CASIGRGESQPQHF
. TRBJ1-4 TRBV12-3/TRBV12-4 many TGTGCCAGCAGCTCCACTCAGGGTTCAAATGAAAAACTGTTTTTT CASSSTQGSNEKLFF
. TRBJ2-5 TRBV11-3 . TGTGCCAGCAGCTTCACAGGGCCGGAGACCCAGTACTTC CASSFTGPETQYF
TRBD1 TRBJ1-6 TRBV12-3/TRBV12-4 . TGTGCCAGCTCACCACAGGGGCCCACTTCGGATTCACCCCTCCACTTT CASSPQGPTSDSPLHF
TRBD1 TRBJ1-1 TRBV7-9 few TGTGCCAGCAGCTTCGGACAGGAAGACACTGAAGCTTTCTTT CASSFGQEDTEAFF
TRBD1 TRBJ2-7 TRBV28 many TGTGCCAGCAGTTCCGGACAGGCATGGGAGCAGTACTTC CASSSGQAWEQYF
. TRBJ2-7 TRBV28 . TGTGCCAGCAGTATGTCCCCTCTCGAGCAGTACTTC CASSMSPLEQYF
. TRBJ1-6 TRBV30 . TGTGCCTGGACTTACGACCCAGGGAGGATCCACTTT CAWTYDPGRIHF
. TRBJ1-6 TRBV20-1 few TGCAGTGCCACCCCGGGGCGTGGGTCCAGGGGAGGCAAGTATGGTTATTCACCCCTCCACTTT CSATPGRGSRGGKYGYSPLHF
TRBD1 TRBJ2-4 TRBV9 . TGTGCCAGCAGCGCTACAGGGGGAGCCAAAAACATTCAGTACTTC CASSATGGAKNIQYF
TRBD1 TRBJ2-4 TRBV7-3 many TGTGCCAGCAGCTTGGATCGGGACAGTTTTCAAGCCAAAAACATTCAGTACTTC CASSLDRDSFQAKNIQYF
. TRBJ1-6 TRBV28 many TGTGCCAGCAGTTTATCGACAGATTCACCCCTCCACTTT CASSLSTDSPLHF
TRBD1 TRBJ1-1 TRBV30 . TGTGCCTGCTCAGCAGGGGGGATCACTGAAGCTTTCTTT CACSAGGITEAFF
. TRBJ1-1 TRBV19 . TGTGCCAGTAGTATCAGGCCGACGCGGGTCACTGAAGCTTTCTTT CASSIRPTRVTEAFF
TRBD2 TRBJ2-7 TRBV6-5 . TGTGCCAGCAGTTACTCCCCTGGGACTAGCCACGAGCAGTACTTC CASSYSPGTSHEQYF
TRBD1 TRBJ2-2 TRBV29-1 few TGCAGCGGACAGGGCTCCACCGGGGAGCTGTTTTTT CSGQGSTGELFF
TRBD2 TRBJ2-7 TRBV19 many TGTGCCAGTAGTAAGGTAGCGGGAGGCAACTCCTACGAGCAGTACTTC CASSKVAGGNSYEQYF
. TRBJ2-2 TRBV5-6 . TGTGCCAGCAGCTCCGTACCGCTCTACACCGGGGAGCTGTTTTTT CASSSVPLYTGELFF
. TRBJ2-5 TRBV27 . TGTGCCAGCAGGGCCCTCGGGTCTCAAGAGACCCAGTACTTC CASRALGSQETQYF
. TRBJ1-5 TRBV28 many TGTGCCAGCAGACAAACAGGGCAGTGGGTCAATCAGCCCCAGCATTTT CASRQTGQWVNQPQHF
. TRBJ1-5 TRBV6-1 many TGTGCCAGCAGCGATAGCAGCGGGTGGAGCCTACGGGCCCAGCATTTT CASSDSSGWSLRAQHF
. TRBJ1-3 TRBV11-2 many TGTGCCAGCGGCTCCTCTGGAAACACCATATATTTT CASGSSGNTIYF
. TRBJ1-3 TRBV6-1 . TGTGCCACCGGGATGTGGAGCTCTGGAAACACCATATATTTT CATGMWSSGNTIYF
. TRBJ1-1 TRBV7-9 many TGTGCCAGCAGCTTAGAAGGGACGGTCACTGAAGCTTTCTTT CASSLEGTVTEAFF
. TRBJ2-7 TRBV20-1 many TGCAGTGCTAGAGCAGTGTATGGGGTGGGCCTTAACGAGCAGTACTTC CSARAVYGVGLNEQYF
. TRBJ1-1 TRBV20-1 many TGCAGTGTCACCCGGCGCGGTACCCCGAAAACTGAAGCTTTCTTT CSVTRRGTPKTEAFF
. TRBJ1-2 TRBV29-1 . TGCAGCGCCGGCCGGGGGTTCTCTGGCTACACCTTC CSAGRGFSGYTF
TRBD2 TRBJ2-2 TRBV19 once TGTGCCAGTAGTATCCTAGCGGGAGGAACCGGGGAGCTGTTTTTT CASSILAGGTGELFF
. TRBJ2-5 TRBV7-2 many TGTGCCAGCAGCTTAGCGGGGGCTCCCCAAGAGACCCAGTACTTC CASSLAGAPQETQYF
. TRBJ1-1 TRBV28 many TGTGCCAGCAGTTTCCGCGGACAGCTGAACACTGAAGCTTTCTTT CASSFRGQLNTEAFF
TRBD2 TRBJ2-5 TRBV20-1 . TGCGGTCCGGGACTAGCGGGGGTCGGAGAGACCCAGTACTTC CGPGLAGVGETQYF
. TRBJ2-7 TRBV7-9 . TGTGCCAGCAGCTACAACAGGGCCTTAGAGGGCCGGGCGGCCTACGAGCAGTACTTC CASSYNRALEGRAAYEQYF
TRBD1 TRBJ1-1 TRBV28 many TGTGCCAGCAGTTTGGCAGGGGGTGATTGGGGGACTGAAGCTTTCTTT CASSLAGGDWGTEAFF
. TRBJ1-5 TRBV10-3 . TGTGCCATCAGTTCAGGGGCGTCCCAGGGAGGGCCCCAGCATTTT CAISSGASQGGPQHF
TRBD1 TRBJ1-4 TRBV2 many TGTGCCAGCAGGGTTACCGGGACAGGAGGGGAAAAACTGTTTTTT CASRVTGTGGEKLFF
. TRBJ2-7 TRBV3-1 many TGTGCCAGCAGCCAAGGCCTACAGGCGTACGAGCAGTACTTC CASSQGLQAYEQYF
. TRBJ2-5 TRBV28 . TGTGCCAGCAGCGTACCCCAGGGGCCCCAAGAGACCCAGTACTTC CASSVPQGPQETQYF
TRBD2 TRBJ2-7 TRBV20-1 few TGCAGTGCTAGAGGGACTAGCGGTAGTGGGATCTCCTACGAGCAGTACTTC CSARGTSGSGISYEQYF